What follows describes a single T cell receptor beta chain. The antigen remains unidentified. The record originates from a study of blood T cells in healthy people across ages. Overall study results and limits: When one million T cells were used, diversity estimates were thought to be underestimates. Aged donors had fewer naive CD4+ cells and lower diversity than long-lived donors.

Then a second PCR, running about 7 to 11 cycles, was carried out with a sample-barcoded 5' primer and a J-beta primer mix. Using its own MiXCR run on the 5' RACE reads, TCRdb lists one record per CDR3 protein. The table lists around 1,800,000 distinct CDR3 sequences, more than 35% of them singletons, with roughly 23% in the top ten. CDR3 length: 15 residues. The junction had 15 bases not matched to a gene; V was cut back by 4 bases and J by 9 bases. Germline lookup yields CDR1 SGDLS and CDR2 YYNGEE. Sequenced sample: blood. The sequence derives from a human donor in good health. V is TRBV9 and J is TRBJ1-2; 7 nucleotides agree with TRBD1. CDR3 sequence (DNA): TGTGCCAGCAGCCCCCGGACCCTAGACAGGGCGAGCTACACCTTC. Amino acid sequence: CASSPRTLDRASYTF.